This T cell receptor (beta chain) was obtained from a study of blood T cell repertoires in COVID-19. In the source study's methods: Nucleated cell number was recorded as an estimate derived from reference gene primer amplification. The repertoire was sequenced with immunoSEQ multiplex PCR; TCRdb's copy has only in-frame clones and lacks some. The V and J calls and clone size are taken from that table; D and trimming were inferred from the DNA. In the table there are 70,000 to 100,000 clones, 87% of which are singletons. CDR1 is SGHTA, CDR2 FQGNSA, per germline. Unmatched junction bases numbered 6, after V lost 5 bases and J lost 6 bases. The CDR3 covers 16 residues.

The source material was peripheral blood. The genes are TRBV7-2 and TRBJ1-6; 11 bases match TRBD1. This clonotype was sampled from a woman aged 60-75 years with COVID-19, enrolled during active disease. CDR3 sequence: CASSVRGTGGNSPLHF. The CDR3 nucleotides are TGTGCCAGCAGCGTACGGGGGACAGGGGGTAATTCACCCCTCCACTTT.